A selection of T cell receptor beta chains follows, all from one sample in a study of blood T cells in healthy people across ages. MiXCR, run by TCRdb on the 5' RACE reads, gives a single entry per CDR3 protein. The repertoire has some 290,000 distinct CDR3 sequences, 25% to 30% of them found once; the top ten carry 29%. Sequencing was performed on blood. Receptors originate from a woman aged 70-85 years in good health. CDR3s leave out the opening cysteine and the closing phenylalanine or tryptophan. A D gene is named only where the DNA matches it firmly.

d_gene: TRBD1; j_gene: TRBJ1-4; v_gene: TRBV3-1; CDR3aa: ASSQAGQGATNEKLF
d_gene: TRBD1; j_gene: TRBJ1-2; v_gene: TRBV11-1; CDR3aa: ASSPTRDRGWGYT
d_gene: .; j_gene: TRBJ1-2; v_gene: TRBV29-1; CDR3aa: SVGTNGYT
d_gene: .; j_gene: TRBJ2-5; v_gene: TRBV28; CDR3aa: ASSLYQETQY
d_gene: TRBD1; j_gene: TRBJ2-7; v_gene: TRBV20-1; CDR3aa: SASRGQGGSYEQY
d_gene: .; j_gene: TRBJ2-6; v_gene: TRBV14; CDR3aa: ASSQPLRGHSGANVLT
d_gene: TRBD2; j_gene: TRBJ2-1; v_gene: TRBV7-2; CDR3aa: ASSLDAGGNEQF
d_gene: TRBD1; j_gene: TRBJ1-6; v_gene: TRBV6-1; CDR3aa: ASSGDRINSPLH
d_gene: .; j_gene: TRBJ2-5; v_gene: TRBV24-1; CDR3aa: ATSDLMGAQETQY
d_gene: .; j_gene: TRBJ1-2; v_gene: TRBV29-1; CDR3aa: SVATPNGGYT
d_gene: TRBD1; j_gene: TRBJ1-5; v_gene: TRBV28; CDR3aa: ASSPPDRANQPQH
d_gene: .; j_gene: TRBJ2-6; v_gene: TRBV20-1; CDR3aa: SARAGANVLT
d_gene: .; j_gene: TRBJ2-5; v_gene: TRBV9; CDR3aa: ASSVDRGTQETQY
d_gene: .; j_gene: TRBJ2-1; v_gene: TRBV7-2; CDR3aa: ASSPGKRTMYNEQF
d_gene: .; j_gene: TRBJ1-3; v_gene: TRBV6-1; CDR3aa: ASRGTRTSGNTIY
d_gene: .; j_gene: TRBJ1-2; v_gene: TRBV20-1; CDR3aa: SAFYGQKTYGYT
d_gene: .; j_gene: TRBJ2-7; v_gene: TRBV7-2; CDR3aa: ASSPWPRRDSYEQY
d_gene: TRBD2; j_gene: TRBJ2-1; v_gene: TRBV2; CDR3aa: ASRAGTRASNEQF
d_gene: .; j_gene: TRBJ1-4; v_gene: TRBV15; CDR3aa: ATSRDSGLTNEKLF
d_gene: TRBD2; j_gene: .; v_gene: TRBV5-5; CDR3aa: ASSSAGGRGYNEQF
d_gene: TRBD1; j_gene: TRBJ1-5; v_gene: TRBV28; CDR3aa: ASRAQGAGQPQH
d_gene: .; j_gene: TRBJ2-1; v_gene: TRBV5-1; CDR3aa: ASSLDLRGYNEQF
d_gene: .; j_gene: TRBJ2-1; v_gene: TRBV7-3; CDR3aa: ASSFSAGGYNEQF
d_gene: .; j_gene: TRBJ1-2; v_gene: TRBV4-1; CDR3aa: ASSQVGNRGDSSYT
d_gene: .; j_gene: TRBJ2-5; v_gene: TRBV15; CDR3aa: ATSRDQGLQGKY
d_gene: .; j_gene: TRBJ2-1; v_gene: TRBV21-1; CDR3aa: ASSKILRTPANEQF
d_gene: .; j_gene: TRBJ1-1; v_gene: TRBV5-8; CDR3aa: ASSSGTFLMNTEAF
d_gene: .; j_gene: TRBJ2-5; v_gene: TRBV11-2; CDR3aa: ASSLDLWRSKETQY
d_gene: TRBD2; j_gene: TRBJ2-5; v_gene: TRBV20-1; CDR3aa: SARVWASGKETQY